This T cell receptor beta chain was recovered during a study of identical twins. As for this clonotype: Its matching antigen is unknown.

Germline V gene data show CDR1 as ENHRY and CDR2 as SYGVKD. CDR3 length: 14 residues. The V end was cut by 4 bases, the J end by 4 bases, with 11 bases between. Points from the study as a whole: There were fewer insertions in abundant cord blood beta clonotypes, but memory repertoires showed no such pattern. Out-of-frame beta sequences exhibited a weaker degree of excess twin sharing.

TCRdb reanalysed the 5' RACE reads using MiXCR and keeps one entry per CDR3 protein. In the table there are 240,000 or so distinct CDR3 sequences, 12% of which are singletons. The same data also contributed to another study, on yellow fever vaccine responses in identical twins.

The clonotype originates from a young woman in good health. The V call is TRBV10-3, the J call TRBJ1-5; tentative D call: TRBD1 (6 bases). The sequenced sample consisted of memory (CD45RO+) T cells sorted from blood. DNA of the CDR3: TGTGCCATCAGTGGACGGACAGAGAATCAGCCCCAGCATTTT. This sequence encodes CAISGRTENQPQHF.